Here is one T cell receptor (beta chain) with its context. Antigen unknown. This entry comes from a study of shared clonotypes between healthy human individuals. Looking at the study overall: The study enrolled a couple of women and a few men aged 18 to 49.

200 to 250 ng DNA, tens of thousands of T cell genomes, went into each sorted-subset replicate PCR. Generated by immunoSEQ multiplex PCR, the TCRdb table keeps only in-frame clones and is missing some. The sample has approximately 810,000 clones, over 90% seen once; the top ten hold around 24%. V shed 3 bases and J shed 5 bases, with 21 bases lying between them. CDR1 and CDR2 (germline): SGHAT, FQNNGV. The CDR3 runs to 17 residues. Naive CD8 isolation took CD45RO-negative cells positively selected for CCR7 and excluded terminally differentiated effector memory CD45RA+ cells. Donors were healthy HIV-negative adults without recently reported acute infections or vaccinations. Study-wide results and limits: Among non-shared clonotypes, generation probabilities were lower than among those shared by all four donors.

The J gene is TRBJ2-3, the V gene TRBV11-2; D not certain. The receptor's source is a man aged 25-45 years in good health. Input material: naive CD8+ T cells sorted from blood. The CDR3: CASSFFGSATPRDTQYF. The CDR3 nucleotides are TGTGCCAGCAGCTTTTTCGGTTCGGCTACTCCACGAGATACGCAGTATTTT.